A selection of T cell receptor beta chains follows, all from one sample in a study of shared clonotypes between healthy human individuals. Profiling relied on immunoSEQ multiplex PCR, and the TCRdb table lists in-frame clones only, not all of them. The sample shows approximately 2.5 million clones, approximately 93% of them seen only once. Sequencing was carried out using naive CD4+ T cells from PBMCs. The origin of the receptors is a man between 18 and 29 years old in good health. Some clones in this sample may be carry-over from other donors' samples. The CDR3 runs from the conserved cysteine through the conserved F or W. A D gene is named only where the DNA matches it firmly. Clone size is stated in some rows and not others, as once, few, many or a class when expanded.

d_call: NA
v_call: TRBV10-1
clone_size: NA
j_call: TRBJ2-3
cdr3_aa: CPSGIGDTQYF
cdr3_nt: TGTCCCTCAGGGATTGGGGATACGCAGTATTTT

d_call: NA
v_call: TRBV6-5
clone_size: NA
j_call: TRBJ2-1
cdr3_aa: CASSSFPYNEQFF
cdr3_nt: TGTGCCAGCAGTTCATTCCCCTACAATGAGCAGTTCTTC

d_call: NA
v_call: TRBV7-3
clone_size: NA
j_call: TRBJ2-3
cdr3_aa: CASSPQGPASTDTQYF
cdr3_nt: TGTGCCAGCAGCCCCCAGGGCCCCGCCAGCACAGATACGCAGTATTTT

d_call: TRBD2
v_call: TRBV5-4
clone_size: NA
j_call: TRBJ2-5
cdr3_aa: CASSPGTSGRGETQYF
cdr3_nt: TGTGCCAGCAGCCCGGGGACTAGCGGGAGAGGAGAGACCCAGTACTTC

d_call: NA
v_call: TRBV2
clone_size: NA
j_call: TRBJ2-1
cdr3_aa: CASSEFRGSYNEQFF
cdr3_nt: TGTGCCAGCAGTGAGTTCAGGGGCTCCTACAATGAGCAGTTCTTC

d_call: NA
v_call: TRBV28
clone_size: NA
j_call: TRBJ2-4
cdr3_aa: CASSFRRDIKNIQYF
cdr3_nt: TGTGCCAGCAGTTTCCGTAGAGACATCAAAAACATTCAGTACTTC

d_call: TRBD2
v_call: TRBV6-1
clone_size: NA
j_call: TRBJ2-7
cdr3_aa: CATLGLLSYEQYF
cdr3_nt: TGTGCCACCCTGGGACTACTTTCCTACGAGCAGTACTTC

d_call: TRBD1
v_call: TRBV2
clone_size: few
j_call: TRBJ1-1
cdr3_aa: CAITDRDTEAFF
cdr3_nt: TGTGCCATCACGGACAGGGACACTGAAGCTTTCTTT

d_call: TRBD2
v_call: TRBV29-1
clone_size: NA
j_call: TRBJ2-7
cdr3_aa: CSVEDRRGFAGESYEQYF
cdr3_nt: TGCAGCGTTGAAGATCGCCGGGGATTCGCGGGAGAGTCCTACGAGCAGTACTTC

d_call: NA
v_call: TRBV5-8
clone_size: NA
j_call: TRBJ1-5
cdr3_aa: CASHVGGALSNQPQHF
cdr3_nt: TGTGCCAGCCATGTTGGGGGGGCGTTATCCAATCAGCCCCAGCATTTT

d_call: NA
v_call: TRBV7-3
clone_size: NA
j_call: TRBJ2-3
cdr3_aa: CASTWGGTNTDTQYF
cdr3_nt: TGTGCCAGCACCTGGGGCGGGACGAACACAGATACGCAGTATTTT

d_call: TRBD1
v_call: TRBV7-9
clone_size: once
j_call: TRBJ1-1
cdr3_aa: CASSVLQGASTEAFF
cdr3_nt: TGTGCCAGCAGCGTACTACAGGGGGCGAGCACTGAAGCTTTCTTT

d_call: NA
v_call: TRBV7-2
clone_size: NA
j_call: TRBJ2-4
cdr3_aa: CASSSRRLVGDKNIQYF
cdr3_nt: TGTGCCAGCAGCTCCAGGCGACTAGTGGGTGACAAAAACATTCAGTACTTC

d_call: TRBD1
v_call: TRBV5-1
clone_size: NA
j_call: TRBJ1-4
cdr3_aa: CASSRGQGSNEKLFF
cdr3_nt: TGCGCCAGCAGCAGGGGACAGGGGAGTAATGAAAAACTGTTTTTT

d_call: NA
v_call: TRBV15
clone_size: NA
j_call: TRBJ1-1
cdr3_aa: CATSREVTGEAFF
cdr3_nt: TGTGCCACCAGCAGAGAGGTCACAGGGGAAGCTTTCTTT

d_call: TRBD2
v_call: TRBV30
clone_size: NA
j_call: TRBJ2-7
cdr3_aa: CAWSGAGAYEQYF
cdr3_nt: TGTGCCTGGAGTGGGGCGGGGGCCTACGAGCAGTACTTC

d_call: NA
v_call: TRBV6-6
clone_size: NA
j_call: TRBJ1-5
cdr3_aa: CASAWSSSNQPQHF
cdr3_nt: TGTGCCAGCGCCTGGAGCTCTAGCAATCAGCCCCAGCATTTT

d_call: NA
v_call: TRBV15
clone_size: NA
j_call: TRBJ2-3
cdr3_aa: CATSRGGTDTQYF
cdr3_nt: TGTGCCACCAGCAGAGGGGGGACAGATACGCAGTATTTT

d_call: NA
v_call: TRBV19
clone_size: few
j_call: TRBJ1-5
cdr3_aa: CASSRGYDQPQHF
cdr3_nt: TGTGCCAGTAGTAGAGGGTATGATCAGCCCCAGCATTTT

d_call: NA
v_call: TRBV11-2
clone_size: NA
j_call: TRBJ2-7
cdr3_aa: CASSLGGTGDWYEQYF
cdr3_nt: TGTGCCAGCAGCCTGGGAGGGACAGGCGATTGGTACGAGCAGTACTTC

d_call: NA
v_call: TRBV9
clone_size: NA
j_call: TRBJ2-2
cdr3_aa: CASSVVGHGPTGELFF
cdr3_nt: TGTGCCAGCAGCGTAGTAGGACATGGACCCACAGGGGAGCTGTTTTTT

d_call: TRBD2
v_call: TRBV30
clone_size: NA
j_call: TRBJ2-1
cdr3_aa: CAWRRRTSGSYNEQFF
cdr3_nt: TGTGCCTGGAGGAGACGCACTAGCGGTTCCTACAATGAGCAGTTCTTC

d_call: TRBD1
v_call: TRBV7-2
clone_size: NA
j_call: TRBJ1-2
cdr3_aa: CASSGFGTGVGYTF
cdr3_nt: TGTGCCAGCAGCGGCTTCGGGACAGGGGTTGGCTACACCTTC

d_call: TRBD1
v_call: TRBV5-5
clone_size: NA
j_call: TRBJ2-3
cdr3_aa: CASSLRTGWSTDTQYF
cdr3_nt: TGTGCCAGCAGCCTAAGGACAGGGTGGAGCACAGATACGCAGTATTTT

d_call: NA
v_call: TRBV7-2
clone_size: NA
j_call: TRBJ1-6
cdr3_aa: CASSLAGPSAGSPLHF
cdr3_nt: TGTGCCAGCAGCTTAGCCGGGCCCTCGGCAGGTTCACCCCTCCACTTT

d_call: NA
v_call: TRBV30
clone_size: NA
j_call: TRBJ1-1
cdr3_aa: CAWSVVGVNTEAFF
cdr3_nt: TGTGCCTGGAGTGTAGTGGGGGTGAACACTGAAGCTTTCTTT

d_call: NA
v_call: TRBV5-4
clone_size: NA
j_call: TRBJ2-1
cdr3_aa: CASSLVSGDEQFF
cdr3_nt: TGTGCCAGCAGCTTGGTATCGGGTGATGAGCAGTTCTTC

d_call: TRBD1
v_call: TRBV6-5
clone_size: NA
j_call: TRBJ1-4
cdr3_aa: CASSSWDSTNEKLFF
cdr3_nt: TGTGCCAGCAGTTCCTGGGACAGTACTAATGAAAAACTGTTTTTT

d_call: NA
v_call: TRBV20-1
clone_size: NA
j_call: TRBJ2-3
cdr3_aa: CSAQINTQYF
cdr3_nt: TGCAGTGCCCAAATAAATACGCAGTATTTT